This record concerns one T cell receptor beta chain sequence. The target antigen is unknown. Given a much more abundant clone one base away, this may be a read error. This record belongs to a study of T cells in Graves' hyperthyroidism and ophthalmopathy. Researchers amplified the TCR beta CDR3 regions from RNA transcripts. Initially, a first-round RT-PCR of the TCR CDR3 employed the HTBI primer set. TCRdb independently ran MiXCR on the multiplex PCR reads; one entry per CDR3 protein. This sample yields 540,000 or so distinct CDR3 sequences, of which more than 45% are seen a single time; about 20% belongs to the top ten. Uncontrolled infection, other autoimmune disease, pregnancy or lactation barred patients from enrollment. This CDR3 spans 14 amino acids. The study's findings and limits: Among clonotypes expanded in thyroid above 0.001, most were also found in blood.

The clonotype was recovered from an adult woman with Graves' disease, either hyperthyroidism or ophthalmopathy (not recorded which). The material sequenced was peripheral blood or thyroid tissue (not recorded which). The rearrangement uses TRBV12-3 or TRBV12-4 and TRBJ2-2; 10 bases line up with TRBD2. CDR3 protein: CASSIAGGSGELFF. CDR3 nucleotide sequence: TGTGCCAGCAGTATAGCGGGAGGTAGCGGGGAGCTGTTTTTT.